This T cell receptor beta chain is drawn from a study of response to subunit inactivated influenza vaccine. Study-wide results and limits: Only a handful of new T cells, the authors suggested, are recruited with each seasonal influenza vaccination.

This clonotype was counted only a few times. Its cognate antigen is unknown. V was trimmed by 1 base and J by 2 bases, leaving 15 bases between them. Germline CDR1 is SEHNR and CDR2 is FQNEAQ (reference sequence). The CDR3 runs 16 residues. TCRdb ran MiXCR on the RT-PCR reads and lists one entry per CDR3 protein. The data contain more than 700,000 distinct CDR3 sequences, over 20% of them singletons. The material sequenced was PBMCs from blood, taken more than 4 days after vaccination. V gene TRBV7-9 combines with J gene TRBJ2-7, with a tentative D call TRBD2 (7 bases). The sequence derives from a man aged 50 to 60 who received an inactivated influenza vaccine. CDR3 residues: CASSLVRGLATYEQYF. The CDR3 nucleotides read TGTGCCAGCAGCTTAGTGCGGGGGCTCGCTACCTACGAGCAGTACTTC.